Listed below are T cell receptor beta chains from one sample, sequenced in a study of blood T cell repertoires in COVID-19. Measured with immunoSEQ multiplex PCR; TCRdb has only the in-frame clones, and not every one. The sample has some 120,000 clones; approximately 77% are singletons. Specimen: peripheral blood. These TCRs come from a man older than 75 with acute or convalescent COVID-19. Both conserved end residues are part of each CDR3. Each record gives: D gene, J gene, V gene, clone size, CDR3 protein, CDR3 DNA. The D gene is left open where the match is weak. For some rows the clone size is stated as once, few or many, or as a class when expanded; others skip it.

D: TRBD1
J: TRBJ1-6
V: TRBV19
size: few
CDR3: CASRTGAHNSPLHF
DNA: TGTGCCAGTAGGACAGGGGCGCATAATTCACCCCTCCACTTT

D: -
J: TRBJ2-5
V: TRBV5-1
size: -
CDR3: CASSPGHIQETQYF
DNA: TGCGCCAGCAGCCCGGGACATATCCAAGAGACCCAGTACTTC

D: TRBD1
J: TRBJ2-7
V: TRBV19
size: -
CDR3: CASSITGGGEQYF
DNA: TGTGCCAGTAGTATAACAGGGGGCGGCGAGCAGTACTTC

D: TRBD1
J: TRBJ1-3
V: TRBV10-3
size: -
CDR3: CAIRGPGQGANTIYF
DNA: TGTGCCATCAGAGGCCCGGGACAGGGGGCAAACACCATATATTTT

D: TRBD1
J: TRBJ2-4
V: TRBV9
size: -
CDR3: CASSVPRQGRLGENIQYF
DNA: TGTGCCAGCAGCGTACCCCGACAGGGTCGTCTGGGCGAAAACATTCAGTACTTC

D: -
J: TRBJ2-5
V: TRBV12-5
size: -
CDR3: CASGLVQGQYQETQYF
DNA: TGTGCTAGTGGTTTGGTACAGGGTCAGTACCAAGAGACCCAGTACTTC

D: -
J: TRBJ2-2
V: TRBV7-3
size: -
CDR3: CASSSARSGELFF
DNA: TGTGCCAGCAGCTCTGCCCGGAGTGGGGAGCTGTTTTTT

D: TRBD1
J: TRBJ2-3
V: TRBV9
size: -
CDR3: CASSPGRTGSEYF
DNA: TGTGCCAGCAGCCCAGGCCGGACAGGCTCGGAGTATTTT

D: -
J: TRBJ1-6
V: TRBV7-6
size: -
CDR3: CASSLEALLSNSPLHF
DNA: TGTGCCAGCAGCTTAGAGGCACTACTCTCTAATTCACCCCTCCACTTT

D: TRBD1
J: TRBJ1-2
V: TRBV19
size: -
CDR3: CASSAGRDRDNYGYTF
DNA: TGTGCCAGTAGCGCGGGGCGGGACAGAGATAACTATGGCTACACCTTC

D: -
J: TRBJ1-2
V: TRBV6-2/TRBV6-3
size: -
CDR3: CASSTGYGGYTF
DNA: TGTGCCAGCAGTACCGGGTATGGTGGCTACACCTTC

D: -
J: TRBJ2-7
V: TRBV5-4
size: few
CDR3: CASSLELQGGEQYF
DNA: TGTGCCAGCAGCTTGGAATTACAGGGTGGCGAGCAGTACTTC

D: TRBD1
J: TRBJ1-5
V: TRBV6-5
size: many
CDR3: CASSSDRLGGNQPQHF
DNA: TGTGCCAGCAGTTCGGACAGGTTGGGAGGCAATCAGCCCCAGCATTTT

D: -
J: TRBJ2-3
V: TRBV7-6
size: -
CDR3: CASSLAGAIPDTQYF
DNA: TGTGCCAGCAGCCTCGCAGGGGCGATCCCAGATACGCAGTATTTT

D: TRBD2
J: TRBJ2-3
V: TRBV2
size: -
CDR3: CASSEGTSGGVTDTQYF
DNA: TGTGCCAGCAGTGAGGGGACTAGCGGGGGGGTCACAGATACGCAGTATTTT

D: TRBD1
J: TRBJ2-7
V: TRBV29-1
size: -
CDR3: CSVEGQGASEQYF
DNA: TGCAGCGTTGAAGGGCAGGGGGCTAGCGAGCAGTACTTC

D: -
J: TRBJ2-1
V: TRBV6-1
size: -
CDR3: CASSEALAGVDNEQFF
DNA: TGTGCCAGCAGTGAAGCACTCGCAGGGGTTGACAATGAGCAGTTCTTC